This T cell receptor beta chain is from a study of CD8+ T cells in alopecia areata. Study conclusions and caveats: TCR sharing across patients was less clear than in mice, possibly HLA-related. Sequenced scalp T cells also include alphabeta T cells resident in normal skin. Especially in alopecia totalis/universalis, lesional scalp showed greater clonality than normal scalp did.

TCR sequencing used cDNA made by reverse transcription of extracted RNA. The table came from immunoSEQ multiplex PCR; TCRdb's copy has only in-frame clones and leaves some out. The repertoire holds about 200,000 clones, with around 50% as singletons. Germline V lookup: CDR1 MGHRA, CDR2 YSYEKL. Unmatched junction bases numbered 5, after V lost 7 bases and J lost 5 bases. The CDR3 has 13 residues. Comment on this clone: Its cognate antigen is unknown.

PBMCs, the starting material, were the source of sorted CD4+ and CD8+ T cells. This TCR was recovered from a human donor in good health. This chain connects TRBV4-1 to TRBJ2-1; the match to TRBD2 covers 7 bases. The specimen sequenced was CD8+ T cells sorted from blood. The chain's CDR3 is CASTSGTHNEQFF. The CDR3 DNA reads TGCGCCAGCACCAGCGGGACCCACAATGAGCAGTTCTTC.